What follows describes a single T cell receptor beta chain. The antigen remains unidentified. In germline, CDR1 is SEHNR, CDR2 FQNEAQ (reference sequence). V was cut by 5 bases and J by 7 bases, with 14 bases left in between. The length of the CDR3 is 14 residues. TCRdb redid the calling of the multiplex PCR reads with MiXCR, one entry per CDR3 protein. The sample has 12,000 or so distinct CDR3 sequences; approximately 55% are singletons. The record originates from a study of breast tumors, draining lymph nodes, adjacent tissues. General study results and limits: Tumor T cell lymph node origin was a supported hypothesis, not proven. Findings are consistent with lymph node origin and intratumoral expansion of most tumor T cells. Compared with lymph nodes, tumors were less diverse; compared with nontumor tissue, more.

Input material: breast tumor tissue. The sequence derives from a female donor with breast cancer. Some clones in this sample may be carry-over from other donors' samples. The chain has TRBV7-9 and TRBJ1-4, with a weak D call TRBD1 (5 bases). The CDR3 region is CASSPGRDGEKLFF. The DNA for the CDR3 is TGTGCCAGCAGCCCCGGGAGGGACGGTGAAAAACTGTTTTTT.